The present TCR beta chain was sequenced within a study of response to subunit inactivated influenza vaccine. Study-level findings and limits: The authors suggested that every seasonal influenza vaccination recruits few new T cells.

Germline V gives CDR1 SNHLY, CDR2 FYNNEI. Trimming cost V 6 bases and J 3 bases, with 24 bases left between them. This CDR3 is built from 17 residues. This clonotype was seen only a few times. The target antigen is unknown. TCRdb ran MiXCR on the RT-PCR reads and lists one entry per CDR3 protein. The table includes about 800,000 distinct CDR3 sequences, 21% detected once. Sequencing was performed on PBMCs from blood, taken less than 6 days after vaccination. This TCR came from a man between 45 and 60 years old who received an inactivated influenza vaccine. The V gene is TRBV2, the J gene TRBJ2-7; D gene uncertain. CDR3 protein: CASRGFSGSNALYEQYF. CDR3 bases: TGTGCCAGCAGGGGATTTAGTGGGTCAAACGCTCTCTACGAGCAGTACTTC.